This TCR beta chain originates from a study of blood T cell repertoires in COVID-19. Background on the study: T cells, B-cell-depleted T cells, or PBMCs supplied cDNA or gDNA.

The study recruited people aged about 18 to 90 years across under 25 US areas. Participants' own reports of clinical history determined their cohort assignment. Original data processing: How many nucleated cells were present was estimated from reference gene primer amplification. Sequenced by immunoSEQ multiplex PCR; TCRdb stores in-frame clones only, minus some. That table supplies the V and J calls and clone size; D and trimming were determined from the DNA. The sample holds 200,000 to 300,000 clones, about nine tenths seen once. Germline CDR1 and CDR2: SNHLY and FYNNEI. With 6 bases clipped from V and 7 bases from J, the junction kept 9 bases outside the gene matches. The CDR3 is 15 amino acids. This clone occurred a few times.

Sequenced input: PBMCs or T cells enriched from blood (not recorded which). The chain has TRBV2 and TRBJ1-5; TRBD1 matches 10 bases. The receptor comes from a woman aged 40 to 50 with acute COVID-19. The CDR3 DNA reads as TGTGCCAGCAGCCCCCAGACAGGGGGCGGCCAGCCCCAGCATTTT. Protein sequence: CASSPQTGGGQPQHF.